This T cell receptor beta chain originates from a study of T cell responses to AZD1222 COVID-19 vaccine. On this clone itself: Its target is not known.

V dropped 1 base and J dropped 0 bases, with 10 bases sitting between them. Germline values: CDR1 MGHRA, CDR2 YSYEKL. The CDR3 totals 15 residues. Study-level findings and limits: The peak T cell response came first, and repertoires were sampled only after it. Among AZD1222 vaccinees, only six or seven were seropositive at baseline. An increase in Spike-specific TCR breadth and depth was observed after two AZD1222 doses.

Libraries were prepared by immunoSEQ multiplex PCR; TCRdb keeps only in-frame clonotypes and omits some of them. The table records tens of thousands of clones, about 90% of them present only once. The chain has TRBV4-1 and TRBJ2-7; D remains unclear. Sequences were derived from peripheral blood, sampled 28 days after the second dose of the MenACWY control vaccine. The TCR was taken from an adult who received the MenACWY meningococcal vaccine as a control. DNA for the CDR3: TGCGCCAGCAGCCAAGTCCTAGAAGACTCCTACGAGCAGTACTTC. Its translation: CASSQVLEDSYEQYF.